Listed below are T cell receptor beta chains from one sample, sequenced in a study of sequential checkpoint blockade in melanoma. TCRdb's table, derived via immunoSEQ multiplex PCR, lists solely in-frame clones and lacks some. This table holds approximately 20,000 clones, 60% to 75% found once. The sample was tumor tissue (inferred from file names), taken from a patient given nivolumab and ipilimumab in sequence. The receptor set was obtained from a human donor with melanoma. The CDR3 runs from the conserved cysteine through the conserved F or W. Fields, in order: D gene, clone size, J gene, V gene, CDR3 DNA, CDR3 protein. The D gene is left open where the match is weak. A row's size may be missing; if present it is once, few, many or a size class.

-,-,TRBJ2-7,TRBV10-2,TGCGCCAGCAGTGACTACAGTCCTTACGAGCAGTACTTC,CASSDYSPYEQYF
-,-,TRBJ1-2,TRBV29-1,TGCAGCGTTGTATCCAGGAAAGCCTACTATGGCTACACCTTC,CSVVSRKAYYGYTF
-,-,TRBJ2-7,TRBV12-1,TGTGCCGAACCCATACCGGGCCAAACCTACGAGCAGTACTTC,CAEPIPGQTYEQYF
-,-,TRBJ2-4,TRBV6-7,TGTGCCAGCATCCTAGCCAAAAACATTCAGTACTTC,CASILAKNIQYF
-,-,TRBJ2-7,TRBV13,TGTGCCAGCAGTGTTCAGGGGGGGTCCTACGAGCAGTACTTC,CASSVQGGSYEQYF
-,few,TRBJ1-4,TRBV6-8,TGTGCCAGCAGCGCGCTCGGGGGGCTGTCAAAGTCCCTGTTTTTT,CASSALGGLSKSLFF
TRBD1,once,TRBJ1-5,TRBV2,TGTGCCAGCAGGGCGGACAGGTCCACCAATCAGCCCCAGCATTTT,CASRADRSTNQPQHF
TRBD2,-,TRBJ2-7,TRBV18,TGTGCCAGCTCACTTAGCGGGGGGAAGAACTACGAGCAGTACTTC,CASSLSGGKNYEQYF
-,-,TRBJ2-7,TRBV4-1,TGCGCCAGCAGCCAAGATGGGATACAATACGAGCAGTACTTC,CASSQDGIQYEQYF
-,-,TRBJ2-1,TRBV28,TGTGCCAGCAGTTTGAGTTCCAGCTCCTACAATGAGCAGTTCTTC,CASSLSSSSYNEQFF
TRBD2,-,TRBJ2-3,TRBV19,TGTGCCAGTAGCCTGAAGGGGACTAGCGGTACACTAGATACGCAGTATTTT,CASSLKGTSGTLDTQYF
TRBD1,few,TRBJ1-1,TRBV30,TGTGCCTGGAGTGTACGGGACAGGGAATTGAACACTGAAGCTTTCTTT,CAWSVRDRELNTEAFF
-,medium-sized,TRBJ2-1,TRBV18,TGTGCCAGCTCAGCGGGATCAGGTGGGAATGAGCAGTTCTTC,CASSAGSGGNEQFF
-,-,TRBJ2-2,TRBV6-8,TGTGCCAGCAGTCCCCTGAAAGGGAAGAACACCGGGGAGCTGTTTTTT,CASSPLKGKNTGELFF
TRBD1,few,TRBJ1-1,TRBV6-8,TGTGCCAGCAGTTACACGACAGGGACTGAAGCTTTCTTT,CASSYTTGTEAFF
-,-,TRBJ2-7,TRBV6-7,TGTGCCAGCAGGGGCTCGGGCGAGCAGTACTTC,CASRGSGEQYF
TRBD1,-,TRBJ2-7,TRBV19,TGTGCCAGTAGCACGGGAGACAGGGGGCGAGGAATAAGGCAGTACTTC,CASSTGDRGRGIRQYF
TRBD2,-,TRBJ2-1,TRBV29-1,TGCAGCGTCCCTAGCGGGGGGGCTTACAATGAGCAGTTCTTC,CSVPSGGAYNEQFF
-,-,TRBJ1-4,TRBV5-1,TGCGCCAGCAGCTTGGTGGAGGGGCCAACTAATGAAAAACTGTTTTTT,CASSLVEGPTNEKLFF
-,few,TRBJ2-5,TRBV11-3,TGTGCCAGCAGCTTACTCGGGGGCTCACAAGAGACCCAGTACTTC,CASSLLGGSQETQYF
TRBD1,-,TRBJ1-2,TRBV15,TGTGCCACCAGCAGGGACCTGGAGGGGGCGGGTGGCTACACCTTC,CATSRDLEGAGGYTF
TRBD1,-,TRBJ2-7,TRBV11-3,TGTGCCAGCAGCTTGCCCGGACAGGGGGCAGGGGAGCAGTACTTC,CASSLPGQGAGEQYF
-,-,TRBJ2-7,TRBV28,TGTGCCAGCAATTACGGGTTAAGCGAGCAGTACTTC,CASNYGLSEQYF
TRBD1,-,TRBJ1-5,TRBV18,TGTGCCAGCTCAGCGGGACAGGGCTCCAATCAGCCCCAGCATTTT,CASSAGQGSNQPQHF
-,-,TRBJ2-4,TRBV10-2,TGCGCCAGCAGTGGACCAGTGGGCATTCAGTACTTC,CASSGPVGIQYF
TRBD2,once,TRBJ2-3,TRBV19,TGTGCCAGTAGTACGATAGCGGGGGTTGTAGATACGCAGTATTTT,CASSTIAGVVDTQYF
TRBD1,few,TRBJ2-7,TRBV9,TGTGCCAGCTCGGGACAGGGAGTTGGGTACGAGCAGTACTTC,CASSGQGVGYEQYF
-,-,TRBJ2-1,TRBV5-1,TGCGCCAGCAGCTTGGTCGGGGGACCCTACCCTCCCTACAATGAGCAGTTCTTC,CASSLVGGPYPPYNEQFF